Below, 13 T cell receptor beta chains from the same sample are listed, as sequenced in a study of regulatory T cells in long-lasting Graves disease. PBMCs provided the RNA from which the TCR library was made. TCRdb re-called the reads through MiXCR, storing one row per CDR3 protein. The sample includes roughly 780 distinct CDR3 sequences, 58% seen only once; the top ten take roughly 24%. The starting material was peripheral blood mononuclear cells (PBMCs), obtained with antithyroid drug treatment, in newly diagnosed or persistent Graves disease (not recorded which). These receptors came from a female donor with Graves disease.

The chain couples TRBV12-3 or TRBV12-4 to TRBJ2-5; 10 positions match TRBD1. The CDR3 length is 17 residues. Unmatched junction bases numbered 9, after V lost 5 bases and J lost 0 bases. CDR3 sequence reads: CASSRLGQGINQETQYF. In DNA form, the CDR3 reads TGTGCCAGCAGTCGATTGGGACAGGGGATAAACCAAGAGACCCAGTACTTC.

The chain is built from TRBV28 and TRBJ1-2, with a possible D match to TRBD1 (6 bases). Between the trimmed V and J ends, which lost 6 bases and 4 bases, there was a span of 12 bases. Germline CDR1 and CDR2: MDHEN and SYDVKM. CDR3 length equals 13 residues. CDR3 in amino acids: CASRYTGFYGYTF. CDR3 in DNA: TGTGCCAGCAGGTACACAGGGTTCTATGGCTACACCTTC.

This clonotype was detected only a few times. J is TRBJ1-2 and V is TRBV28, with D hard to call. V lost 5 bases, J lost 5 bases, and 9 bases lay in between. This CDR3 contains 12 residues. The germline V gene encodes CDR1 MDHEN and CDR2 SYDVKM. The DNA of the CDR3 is TGTGCCAGCAGTGCTACTTGGTATGGCTACACCTTC. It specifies CASSATWYGYTF.

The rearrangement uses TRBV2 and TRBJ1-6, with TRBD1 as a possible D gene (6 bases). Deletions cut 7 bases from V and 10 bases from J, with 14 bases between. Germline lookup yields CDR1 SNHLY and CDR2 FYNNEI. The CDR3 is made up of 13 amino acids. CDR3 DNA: TGTGCCAGCACGAGCCAGGGGAGATCACCCCTCCACTTT. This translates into CASTSQGRSPLHF. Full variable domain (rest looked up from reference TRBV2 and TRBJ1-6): EPEVTQTPSHQVTQMGQEVILRCVPISNHLYFYWYRQILGQKVEFLVSFYNNEISEKSEIFDDQFSVERPDGSNFTLKIRSTKLEDSAMYFCASTSQGRSPLHFGNGTRLTVT.

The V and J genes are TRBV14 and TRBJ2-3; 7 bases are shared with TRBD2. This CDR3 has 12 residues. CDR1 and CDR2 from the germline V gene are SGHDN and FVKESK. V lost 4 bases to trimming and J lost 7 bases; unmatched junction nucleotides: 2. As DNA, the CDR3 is TGTGCCAGCAGCCCAGCGGGGCATACGCAGTATTTT. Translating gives CASSPAGHTQYF.

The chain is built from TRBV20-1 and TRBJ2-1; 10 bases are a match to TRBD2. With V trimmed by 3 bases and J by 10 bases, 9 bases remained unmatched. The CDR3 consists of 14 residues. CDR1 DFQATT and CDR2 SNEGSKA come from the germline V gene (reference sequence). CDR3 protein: CSASKSSSGSEQFF. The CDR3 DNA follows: TGCAGTGCTAGTAAAAGTTCTAGCGGGAGCGAGCAGTTCTTC.

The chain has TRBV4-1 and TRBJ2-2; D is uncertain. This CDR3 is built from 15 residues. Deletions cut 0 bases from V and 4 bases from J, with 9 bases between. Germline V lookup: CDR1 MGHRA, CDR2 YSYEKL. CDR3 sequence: CASSQDSLPTGELFF. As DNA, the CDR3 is TGCGCCAGCAGCCAAGATAGCCTTCCCACCGGGGAGCTGTTTTTT.

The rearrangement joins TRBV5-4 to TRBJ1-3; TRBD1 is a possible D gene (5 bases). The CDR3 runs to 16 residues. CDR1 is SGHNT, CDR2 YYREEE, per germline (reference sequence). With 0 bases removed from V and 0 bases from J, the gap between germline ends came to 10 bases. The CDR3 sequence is CASSLEAGTSGNTIYF. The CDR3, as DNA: TGTGCCAGCAGCTTGGAGGCAGGGACCTCTGGAAACACCATATATTTT.

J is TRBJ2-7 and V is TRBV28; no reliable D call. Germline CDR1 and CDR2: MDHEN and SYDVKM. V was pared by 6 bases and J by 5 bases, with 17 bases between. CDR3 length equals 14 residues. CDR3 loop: CASRPLGPLDEQYF. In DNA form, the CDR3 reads TGTGCCAGCAGGCCCCTAGGGCCCCTTGACGAGCAGTACTTC.

In DNA, the CDR3 is TGTGCCAGCAGTTACTCGAGGAGGACGAACACCGGGGAGCTGTTTTTT. Translated, it gives CASSYSRRTNTGELFF. The chain carries TRBV6-5 and TRBJ2-2; a weak D match, TRBD2 (5 bases). The CDR3 has 16 amino acids. V gave up 0 bases and J gave up 0 bases, with 8 bases separating them. Per the germline V gene, CDR1 is MNHEY and CDR2 is SVGAGI.

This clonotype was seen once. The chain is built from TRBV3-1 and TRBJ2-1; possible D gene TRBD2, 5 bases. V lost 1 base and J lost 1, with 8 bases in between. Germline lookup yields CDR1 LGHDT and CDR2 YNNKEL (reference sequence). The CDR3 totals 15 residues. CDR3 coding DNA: TGTGCCAGCAGCCAAGTGAGGGAATCCTACAATGAGCAGTTCTTC. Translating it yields CASSQVRESYNEQFF.

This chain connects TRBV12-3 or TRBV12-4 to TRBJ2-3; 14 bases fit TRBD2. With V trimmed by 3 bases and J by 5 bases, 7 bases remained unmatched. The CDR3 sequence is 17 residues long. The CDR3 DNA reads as TGTGCCAGCAGTTTCCAGGGACTAGCGGGAGCCGGAGATACGCAGTATTTT. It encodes CASSFQGLAGAGDTQYF.

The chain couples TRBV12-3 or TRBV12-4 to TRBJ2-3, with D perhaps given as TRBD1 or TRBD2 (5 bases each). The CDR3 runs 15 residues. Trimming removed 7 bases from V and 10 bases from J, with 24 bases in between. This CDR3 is CASIPLGERVKAQYF. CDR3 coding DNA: TGTGCCAGCATCCCCCTGGGGGAGCGCGTGAAGGCGCAGTATTTT.